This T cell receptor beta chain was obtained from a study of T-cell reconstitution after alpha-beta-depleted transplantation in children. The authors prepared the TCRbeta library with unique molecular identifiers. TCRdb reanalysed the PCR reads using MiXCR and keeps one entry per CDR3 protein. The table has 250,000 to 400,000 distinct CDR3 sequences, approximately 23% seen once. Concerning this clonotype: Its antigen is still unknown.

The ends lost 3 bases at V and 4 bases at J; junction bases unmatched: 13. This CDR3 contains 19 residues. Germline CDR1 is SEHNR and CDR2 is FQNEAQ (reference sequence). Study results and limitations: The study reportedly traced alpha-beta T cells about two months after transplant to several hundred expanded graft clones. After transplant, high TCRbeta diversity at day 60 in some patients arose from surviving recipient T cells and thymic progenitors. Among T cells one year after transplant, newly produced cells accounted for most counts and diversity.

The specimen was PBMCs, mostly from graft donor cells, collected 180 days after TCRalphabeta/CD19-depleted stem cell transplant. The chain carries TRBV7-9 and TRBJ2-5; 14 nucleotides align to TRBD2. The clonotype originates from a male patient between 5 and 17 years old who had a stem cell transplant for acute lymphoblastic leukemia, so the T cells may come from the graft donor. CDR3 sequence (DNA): TGTGCCAGCAGCTTGGGGACTAGCGGGAGTTTGACGAGGGTAGAGACCCAGTACTTC. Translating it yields CASSLGTSGSLTRVETQYF.